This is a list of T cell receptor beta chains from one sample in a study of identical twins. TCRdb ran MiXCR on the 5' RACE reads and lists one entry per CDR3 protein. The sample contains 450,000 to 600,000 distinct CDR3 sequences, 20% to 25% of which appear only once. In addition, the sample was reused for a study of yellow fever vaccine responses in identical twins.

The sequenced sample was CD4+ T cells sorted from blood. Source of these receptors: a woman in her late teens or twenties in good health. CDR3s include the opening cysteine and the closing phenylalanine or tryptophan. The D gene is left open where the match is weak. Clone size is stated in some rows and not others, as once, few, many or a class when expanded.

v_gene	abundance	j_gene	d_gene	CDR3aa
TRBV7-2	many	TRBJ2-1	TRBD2	CASRGGTSAYNEQFF
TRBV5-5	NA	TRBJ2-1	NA	CASSLSSPSYNEQFF
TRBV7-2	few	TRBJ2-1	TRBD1	CASSSWARQGNEQFF
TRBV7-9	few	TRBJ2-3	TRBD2	CASSSSGAGYTQYF
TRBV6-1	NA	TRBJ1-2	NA	CASSETVYQGRYGYTF
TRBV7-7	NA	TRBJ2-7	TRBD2	CASSPGLAGVGPKTYEQYF
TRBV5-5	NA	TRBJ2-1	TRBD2	CASRPSSGSVIVEQFF
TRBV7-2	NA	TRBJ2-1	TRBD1	CASSHIGTGGGYEQFF
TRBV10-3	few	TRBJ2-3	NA	CAISESLGSDTQYF
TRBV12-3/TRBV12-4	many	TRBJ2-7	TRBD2	CASSLDASGSGFYEQYF
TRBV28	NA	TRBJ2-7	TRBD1	CASSRRDRDSYEQYF
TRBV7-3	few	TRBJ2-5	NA	CASSLAQAETQYF
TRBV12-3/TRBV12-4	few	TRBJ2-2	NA	CASRSSFELFF
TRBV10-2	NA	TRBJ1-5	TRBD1	CASSPLGQGRVAQPQHF
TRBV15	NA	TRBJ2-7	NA	CATRPDAAGSYEQYF
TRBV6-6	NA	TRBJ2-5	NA	CASSIPQETQYF
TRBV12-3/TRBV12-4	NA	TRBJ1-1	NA	CASSWGGLGAFF
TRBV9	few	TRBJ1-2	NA	CASSARDRGGYGYTF
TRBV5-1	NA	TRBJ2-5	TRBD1	CASSVPGQGETQYF
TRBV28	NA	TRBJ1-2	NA	CASSLIRGGYGYTF
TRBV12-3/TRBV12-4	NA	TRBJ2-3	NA	CASSPRQTPTDTQYF
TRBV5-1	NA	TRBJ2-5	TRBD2	CASSLVLAGLQETQYF
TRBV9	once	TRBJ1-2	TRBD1	CASSIPGQNGYTF
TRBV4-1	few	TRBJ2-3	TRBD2	CASSHYGLAGGRDTQYF
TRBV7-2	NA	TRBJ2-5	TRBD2	CASSSGTSGKTQYF
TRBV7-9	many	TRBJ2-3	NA	CASSLRQSTDTQYF